This is a list of T cell receptor beta chains from one sample in a study of shared clonotypes between healthy human individuals. Assay: immunoSEQ multiplex PCR; the TCRdb copy retains only in-frame clones and omits some. The top ten clones hold under 0.06% of a sample with about 510,000 clones, about 96% of them seen once. The specimen sequenced was naive CD4+ T cells sorted from blood. Receptor source: a woman in her twenties or thirties in good health. Each CDR3 is given with its conserved first and last residue. The D gene is left open where the match is weak. A row's size may be missing; if present it is once, few, many or a size class.

>.|TRBV11-1|TRBJ2-7|.
TGTGCCAGCAGCTTAGCGGGCAACTCCTACGAGCAGTACTTC
CASSLAGNSYEQYF
>.|TRBV7-2|TRBJ2-7|.
TGTGCCAGCAGCTTACGACCCTCCAGGGGCAACTACGAGCAGTACTTC
CASSLRPSRGNYEQYF
>.|TRBV27|TRBJ1-6|.
TGTGCCAGCAGTTTCTTGACGGTTTATTCACCCCTCCACTTT
CASSFLTVYSPLHF
>.|TRBV6-1|TRBJ2-3|.
TGTGCCAGCAGTGTGACTCGTGGGACTGGCACAGATACGCAGTATTTT
CASSVTRGTGTDTQYF
>TRBD2|TRBV5-4|TRBJ2-7|.
TGTGCCAGCAGCTTGTCGGTGGGAGGGCCAGTTTCCTACGAGCAGTACTTC
CASSLSVGGPVSYEQYF
>.|TRBV13|TRBJ2-6|.
TGTGCCAGCAGCCATCAGCTCGCCTCTGGGGCCAACGTCCTGACTTTC
CASSHQLASGANVLTF
>.|TRBV4-1|TRBJ2-7|once
TGCGCCAGCAGCGTAGCGAGAAAGCACGAGCAGTACTTC
CASSVARKHEQYF
>TRBD2|TRBV19|TRBJ2-7|.
TGTGCCAGTAGCATAGCGGGTAGCTCCTACGAGCAGTACTTC
CASSIAGSSYEQYF
>TRBD1|TRBV7-9|TRBJ2-7|.
TGTGCCAGCAGCGGCCCCGGGACAGGGGACTACGAGCAGTACTTC
CASSGPGTGDYEQYF
>TRBD1|TRBV20-1|TRBJ1-1|.
TGCAGTGCTAACAGGGGTGAAGCTTTCTTT
CSANRGEAFF
>TRBD1|TRBV7-9|TRBJ1-1|.
TGTGCCAGCAGCCAGCGGACAGGGTTGACTGAAGCTTTCTTT
CASSQRTGLTEAFF
>.|TRBV19|TRBJ2-7|few
TGTGCCAGTAGCCCTACCCCTGGGGAGCAGTACTTC
CASSPTPGEQYF
>.|TRBV18|TRBJ2-1|.
TGTGCCAGCTCACCACCAGGGGGGAATGAGCAGTTCTTC
CASSPPGGNEQFF
>.|TRBV7-9|TRBJ1-1|.
TGTGCCAGCAGCTTAGGCGGGGGGACTGAAGCTTTCTTT
CASSLGGGTEAFF
>TRBD1|TRBV7-8|TRBJ1-1|.
TGTGCCAGCAGCTTAGTCCGGACAGGGGGCTGGGACACTGAAGCTTTCTTT
CASSLVRTGGWDTEAFF
>.|TRBV2|TRBJ2-7|few
TGTGCCAGCAGTGGGGTCAAGGGGTCCTACGAGCAGTACTTC
CASSGVKGSYEQYF
>.|TRBV5-1|TRBJ1-4|.
TGCGCCAGCAGCGTGGGGGCAACTAATGAAAAACTGTTTTTT
CASSVGATNEKLFF
>.|TRBV5-1|TRBJ1-5|.
TGCGCCAGCAGCTTGATGGGAGCGGTCGGGCAGCCCCAGCATTTT
CASSLMGAVGQPQHF
>.|TRBV28|TRBJ1-5|.
TGTGCCAGCAGTTTACTAAGCAATCAGCCCCAGCATTTT
CASSLLSNQPQHF
>.|TRBV21-1|TRBJ1-1|.
TGTGCCAGCACCATGGGGCAATGGGACACTGAAGCTTTCTTT
CASTMGQWDTEAFF
>.|TRBV6-6|TRBJ1-1|.
TGTGCCAGCAGTCTAGGGACACACGTCAACACTGAAGCTTTCTTT
CASSLGTHVNTEAFF
>.|TRBV18|TRBJ1-1|.
TGTGCCAGCTCACCAGGGTCCGGAGATACTGAAGCTTTCTTT
CASSPGSGDTEAFF
>.|TRBV5-8|TRBJ1-2|.
TGTGCCAGCAGCCCGAGGAGGAGTCGGAACTATGGCTACACCTTC
CASSPRRSRNYGYTF
>TRBD1|TRBV7-2|TRBJ2-1|once
TGTGCCAGCAGCACCGGGACAGGATACAATGAGCAGTTCTTC
CASSTGTGYNEQFF
>TRBD1|TRBV18|TRBJ1-2|.
TGTGCCAGCTCACGGGCCCAACAGGGGGTCTATGGCTACACCTTC
CASSRAQQGVYGYTF
>.|TRBV28|TRBJ2-3|.
TGTGCCAGCAACCGACAGAGCACAGATACGCAGTATTTT
CASNRQSTDTQYF
>TRBD2|TRBV6-5|TRBJ2-3|.
TGTGCCAGCACCAGGACTAGCGAGGGGGTAGATACGCAGTATTTT
CASTRTSEGVDTQYF
>.|TRBV18|TRBJ2-2|.
TGTGCCAGCTCACCAAGCCAGGGCGACACCGGGGAGCTGTTTTTT
CASSPSQGDTGELFF
>.|TRBV28|TRBJ2-6|.
TGTGCCAGCAGTTTAGGGGGCCCTGGGGCCAACGTCCTGACTTTC
CASSLGGPGANVLTF
>.|TRBV19|TRBJ2-3|.
TGTGCCAGTAGTATAAACCAGATCACAGATACGCAGTATTTT
CASSINQITDTQYF
>.|TRBV5-5|TRBJ1-4|once
TGTGCCAGCAGCTTGGCCCCAACTAATGAAAAACTGTTTTTT
CASSLAPTNEKLFF
>TRBD2|TRBV23-1|TRBJ2-2|once
TGCGCCAGCAGTCAGCAGAGCGGGAGGGCCGTCACCGGGGAGCTGTTTTTT
CASSQQSGRAVTGELFF
>.|TRBV28|TRBJ2-7|.
TGTGCCAGCAGTTCCACTATGTCCTACGAGCAGTACTTC
CASSSTMSYEQYF
>.|TRBV5-4|TRBJ2-7|.
TGTGCCAGCAGCCAACAGGGAGCCTACGAGCAGTACTTC
CASSQQGAYEQYF
>.|TRBV2|TRBJ2-2|.
TGTGCCAGCAGTAATCAGGGCCTCCCCAACACCGGGGAGCTGTTTTTT
CASSNQGLPNTGELFF
>.|TRBV18|TRBJ1-1|.
TGTGCCAGCTCACCACCGTCGGGGAACACTGAAGCTTTCTTT
CASSPPSGNTEAFF
>TRBD2|TRBV5-1|TRBJ2-7|.
TGCGCCAGCAGCGCCGTGGGGACTAGCGGTAACGAGCAGTACTTC
CASSAVGTSGNEQYF
>.|TRBV19|TRBJ1-1|.
TGTGCCAGTAGTATAGAGTGGTCGGGAAAAAACACTGAAGCTTTCTTT
CASSIEWSGKNTEAFF
>TRBD2|TRBV10-3|TRBJ2-7|.
TGTGCCATCAGTCCTAGGGGGGGACTAGCAACCCACGAGCAGTACTTC
CAISPRGGLATHEQYF
>.|TRBV19|TRBJ2-7|.
TGTGCCAGTAGTAGAACAGGGGGCACAGCGGGGGGCCTCTACGAGCAGTACTTC
CASSRTGGTAGGLYEQYF
>TRBD2|TRBV5-4|TRBJ2-5|.
TGTGCCAGCAGCGCTAGCGGTATTGCAGAGACCCAGTACTTC
CASSASGIAETQYF
>TRBD1|TRBV5-8|TRBJ2-7|.
TGTGCCAGCAGCACTTGGGGACAGGGCGATGGATACGAGCAGTACTTC
CASSTWGQGDGYEQYF
>TRBD1|TRBV6-6|TRBJ1-4|.
TGTGCCACGGGACAGGCGGTGGCAACTAATGAAAAACTGTTTTTT
CATGQAVATNEKLFF
>TRBD1|TRBV19|TRBJ1-1|.
TGTGCCAGTAGTATTACAGGGGGGGACACTGAAGCTTTCTTT
CASSITGGDTEAFF
>.|TRBV7-9|TRBJ2-3|.
TGTGCCAGCAGTTCCCAGGCGGAATTCACAGATACGCAGTATTTT
CASSSQAEFTDTQYF
>TRBD2|TRBV27|TRBJ2-7|.
TGTGCCAGCACTAGCGGGACTAGCCCCTACGAGCAGTACTTC
CASTSGTSPYEQYF
>TRBD1|TRBV28|TRBJ1-5|.
TGTGCCAGCAGTTTAGGGTTTGCAGCAGGGGGGAGCAATCAGCCCCAGCATTTT
CASSLGFAAGGSNQPQHF
>.|TRBV5-1|TRBJ1-1|.
TGCGCCAGCAGCTTAAAATTAGATGAGGTGGTCGCTTTCTTT
CASSLKLDEVVAFF
>.|TRBV7-9|TRBJ2-1|.
TGTGCCAGCAGCCTCGACAATGAGCAGTTCTTC
CASSLDNEQFF
>.|TRBV6-1|TRBJ2-2|.
TGTGCCAGCAGTTCCCAGGGAACCGGGGAGCTGTTTTTT
CASSSQGTGELFF
>.|TRBV19|TRBJ2-7|few
TGTGCCAGTAGTATTGGGGCCCCACACGAGCAGTACTTC
CASSIGAPHEQYF
>.|TRBV28|TRBJ2-7|few
TGTGCCAGCAGTTTATCGCAGCTCGAGCAGTACTTC
CASSLSQLEQYF
>.|TRBV28|TRBJ1-2|.
TGTGCCAGCAGTCCGTTAGGGGGCTATGGCTACACCTTC
CASSPLGGYGYTF
>TRBD1|TRBV5-8|TRBJ1-5|.
TGTGCCAGCAGCAGCGACAGGGTAATCGGCAGCAATCAGCCCCAGCATTTT
CASSSDRVIGSNQPQHF
>TRBD1|TRBV30|TRBJ1-4|.
TGTGCCTGGAGTGTACCGGGACAGGGGCAGGAAAAACTGTTTTTT
CAWSVPGQGQEKLFF
>TRBD2|TRBV5-1|TRBJ2-7|.
TGCGCCAGCAGCTCCCAGGCGGGAGTGGAGTACGAGCAGTACTTC
CASSSQAGVEYEQYF
>.|TRBV6-5|TRBJ2-7|.
TGTGCCAGCAGTTACTCAAGAGGCTCCTACGAGCAGTACTTC
CASSYSRGSYEQYF
>.|TRBV19|TRBJ1-3|.
TGTGCCAGTAGCAACCCAGGACTATTGAAGCACACCATATATTTT
CASSNPGLLKHTIYF
>.|TRBV7-3|TRBJ2-5|.
TGTGCCAGCAGCTTGGGGGGTCAGCAAGAGACCCAGTACTTC
CASSLGGQQETQYF